This T cell receptor (beta chain) originates from a study of T cell clusters in autoimmune cytopenias. Multiplex touch-down PCR amplified TRB using TRB-A and TRB-B pools in one tube. Following a re-call of the multiplex PCR reads, TCRdb has one entry per CDR3 protein and lacks DNA. The listing records a few thousand distinct CDR3 sequences. CDR1 and CDR2 (germline): SGHTS, YDEGEE. This CDR3 has 15 residues. Each sample's input was 250 ng genomic DNA, 35,000 to 40,000 genome equivalents. The data were also submitted as part of a second study, on T cell repertoires in aging, cancer and after chemotherapy. Turning to that study: The full dataset contained several million TCR reads. Loss of evenness, beyond lost richness, contributed to age-related TCR diversity decline in cancer patients. In each cancer cohort, median generation probability increased across chemotherapy, suggesting thymic output rebounded.

This receptor was obtained from a human donor in good health. The J gene is TRBJ2-2, the V gene TRBV5-8. What was sequenced was peripheral blood. CDR3 sequence: CASSLSEPNTGELFF.